The rows below give T cell receptor beta chains drawn from one sample of a study of radiotherapy plus CTLA-4 blockade in lung cancer. Sequencing was performed with immunoSEQ multiplex PCR; in TCRdb, only in-frame clones are kept and a portion is missing. The sample yields 80,000 to 100,000 clones, roughly 74% seen once. This specimen consisted of peripheral blood, obtained from a patient treated with radiotherapy plus ipilimumab. Receptors originate from a human donor with non-small cell lung cancer who had a partial response to radiotherapy plus ipilimumab. Some clones in this sample may be carry-over from other donors' samples. The CDR3 runs from the conserved cysteine through the conserved F or W. D genes are given only for firm matches. Size is omitted from some rows. Given values are once, few, many or a class for expanded clones.

>-|TRBV9|TRBJ2-5|-
CASSASRGVVYF
TGTGCCAGCAGCGCCTCCAGGGGAGTTGTGTACTTC
>few|TRBV2|TRBJ2-7|TRBD2
CASRTSGSYEQYF
TGTGCCAGCAGGACTAGCGGATCCTACGAGCAGTACTTC
>-|TRBV5-5|TRBJ1-6|-
CASSLGGLSSPLHF
TGTGCCAGCAGCTTGGGGGGGCTGAGTTCACCCCTCCACTTT
>few|TRBV7-6|TRBJ2-7|TRBD2
CASSHEKRASGESEQYF
TGTGCCAGCAGCCACGAAAAAAGGGCTAGCGGGGAGAGCGAGCAGTACTTC
>few|TRBV28|TRBJ2-1|TRBD2
CASSPGGPYNEQFF
TGTGCCAGCAGTCCGGGAGGCCCCTACAATGAGCAGTTCTTC
>-|TRBV28|TRBJ1-6|TRBD1
CASSLTGGVSRPLHF
TGTGCCAGCAGTCTGACAGGGGGCGTTTCACGACCCCTCCACTTT
>-|TRBV27|TRBJ2-4|-
CASSLSAGDTGAKNIQYF
TGTGCCAGCAGTTTATCAGCCGGGGACACCGGGGCCAAAAACATTCAGTACTTC
>-|TRBV18|TRBJ2-5|-
CASSPRLLQETQYF
TGTGCCAGCTCACCGAGACTCCTCCAAGAGACCCAGTACTTC
>-|TRBV2|TRBJ1-3|TRBD1
CASSEGQSSGNTIYF
TGTGCCAGCAGTGAGGGACAGAGCTCTGGAAACACCATATATTTT
>-|TRBV11-3|TRBJ1-6|TRBD1
CASSLQTGDNSPLHF
TGTGCCAGCAGCTTACAGACAGGGGATAATTCACCCCTCCACTTT
>-|TRBV29-1|TRBJ2-1|-
CSVEERRGTYNEQFF
TGCAGCGTTGAAGAACGGCGGGGCACCTACAATGAGCAGTTCTTC
>-|TRBV9|TRBJ2-2|TRBD2
CASRAGTSGGTGELFF
TGTGCCAGCAGAGCAGGGACTAGCGGGGGCACCGGGGAGCTGTTTTTT
>-|TRBV4-3|TRBJ2-3|-
CASSQEVGGGRVTDTQYF
TGCGCCAGCAGCCAAGAAGTAGGGGGTGGTCGTGTGACAGATACGCAGTATTTT
>-|TRBV2|TRBJ1-1|-
CASRMGGPNTEAFF
TGTGCCAGCAGGATGGGGGGTCCGAACACTGAAGCTTTCTTT
>-|TRBV20-1|TRBJ1-2|TRBD1
CSVLTGGGYTF
TGCAGTGTTTTAACAGGGGGCGGCTACACCTTC
>-|TRBV28|TRBJ1-3|-
CASSRSWSSGNTIYF
TGTGCCAGCAGTCGAAGCTGGAGCTCTGGAAACACCATATATTTT
>-|TRBV7-9|TRBJ2-5|TRBD1
CASSPYPLGQGREQYF
TGTGCCAGCAGCCCATACCCCTTAGGACAGGGTCGGGAGCAGTACTTC
>few|TRBV5-1|TRBJ2-1|-
CASSLEGVYNEQFF
TGCGCCAGCAGCTTGGAAGGGGTCTACAATGAGCAGTTCTTC
>-|TRBV19|TRBJ1-5|-
CASTMAGSSNQPQHF
TGTGCCAGTACCATGGCAGGGTCTAGCAATCAGCCCCAGCATTTT
>-|TRBV19|TRBJ2-2|-
CASSTSGAGELFF
TGTGCCAGTAGTACCTCGGGAGCCGGGGAGCTGTTTTTT
>-|TRBV10-2|TRBJ2-7|-
CASKGTVSYEQYF
TGCGCCAGCAAAGGGACTGTTTCCTACGAGCAGTACTTC
>-|TRBV19|TRBJ2-1|-
CASSIRDGTYNEQFF
TGTGCCAGTAGTATTCGTGACGGGACCTACAATGAGCAGTTCTTC